This TCR beta chain was identified during a study of T cell repertoires in cytomegalovirus infection. Of note for this clonotype: Its antigen is not identified.

Using its own MiXCR run on the reads, TCRdb lists one record per CDR3 protein. The sample includes some 940,000 distinct CDR3 sequences, around 30% seen only once; the top ten take around 15%. This CDR3 is 14 amino acids long. Germline V lookup: CDR1 MNHEY, CDR2 SVGEGT. Unmatched junction bases numbered 10, after V lost 7 bases and J lost 6 bases. The J gene is TRBJ1-2, the V gene TRBV6-2 or TRBV6-3, with 8 positions matching TRBD1. The origin of this receptor is a human donor in good health (CMV status not recorded). Some clones in this sample may be carry-over from other donors' samples. The starting material was cultured CD8+ T cells from PBMCs, obtained from culture after CMV antigen stimulation. The CDR3 protein is CASIRLGQVDGYTF. The CDR3 bases are TGTGCCAGCATCCGATTGGGACAGGTGGATGGCTACACCTTC.